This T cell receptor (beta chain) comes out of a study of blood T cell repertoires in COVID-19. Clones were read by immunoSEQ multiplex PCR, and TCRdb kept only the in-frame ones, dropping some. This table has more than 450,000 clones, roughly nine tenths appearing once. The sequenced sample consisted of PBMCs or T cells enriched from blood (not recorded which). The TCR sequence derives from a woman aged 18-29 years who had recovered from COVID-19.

This CDR3 reads CATSREAGANEKLFF. CDR3 sequence (DNA): TGTGCCACCAGCAGAGAGGCGGGGGCTAATGAAAAACTGTTTTTT. The chain combines TRBV15 with TRBJ1-4; D is perhaps TRBD1 (5 bases). The CDR3 consists of 15 residues. The germline V and J ends were trimmed by 0 bases and 3 bases, with 8 bases remaining between them. Germline assignment: CDR1 LNHNV and CDR2 YYDKDF (reference sequence).